The 28 T cell receptor beta chains below all came from one sample that was sequenced in a study of vaccination effects on CD4 cells after COVID-19. The assay was immunoSEQ multiplex PCR, and TCRdb's table has in-frame clones only and misses some. The sample consists of roughly 30,000 clones, around 69% of them appearing once. Antigens of these TCRs are unknown. CD4+ T cell isolation took place after more than eight days of culture. The vaccine given was either BNT162b2 or mRNA-1273, in two doses. The source material was CD4+ T cells from PBMCs cultured without peptide, sampled after COVID-19 vaccination. These receptors all stem from a human donor who received a COVID-19 vaccine.

In nucleotides, the CDR3 is TGTGCCAGCAGTTTGGCAGGGCACTCGGATTCACCCCTCCACTTT. Protein: CASSLAGHSDSPLHF. J is TRBJ1-6 and V is TRBV28, with D perhaps TRBD1 (5 bases). Germline assignment: CDR1 MDHEN and CDR2 SYDVKM. This CDR3 has 15 amino acids. V was pared by 3 bases and J by 8 bases, with 14 bases between. The whole variable domain, filled in from reference TRBV28 and TRBJ1-6, reads DVKVTQSSRYLVKRTGEKVFLECVQDMDHENMFWYRQDPGLGLRLIYFSYDVKMKEKGDIPEGYSVSREKKERFSLILESASTNQTSMYLCASSLAGHSDSPLHFGNGTRLTVT.

CDR3: CATRAEQETQYF. CDR3 DNA sequence: TGTGCCACGAGAGCGGAACAAGAGACCCAGTACTTC. The rearrangement links TRBV6-5 to TRBJ2-5; a weak D match, TRBD2 (5 bases). V gave up 10 bases and J gave up 2 bases, with 11 bases separating them. From germline, CDR1 is MNHEY and CDR2 SVGAGI. The length of the CDR3 is 12 residues.

The V and J genes are TRBV6-5 and TRBJ2-3, with D hard to call. The CDR3 is 13 amino acids. CDR1 is MNHEY, CDR2 SVGAGI, per germline. V lost 7 bases and J 0 bases, leaving 8 bases between the germline ends. CDR3 residues: CASTQTSTDTQYF. For the CDR3, the DNA is TGTGCCAGCACCCAGACTAGCACAGATACGCAGTATTTT.

V usage is TRBV9 and J usage is TRBJ2-3; 8 nucleotides match TRBD2. Germline lookup yields CDR1 SGDLS and CDR2 YYNGEE. The CDR3 covers 16 residues. The ends lost 2 bases at V and 0 bases at J; junction bases unmatched: 5. The CDR3 spells CASSVTSGLSTDTQYF. The CDR3 coding sequence is TGTGCCAGCAGCGTTACTAGCGGCCTTAGCACAGATACGCAGTATTTT. The whole variable domain, remainder taken from reference TRBV9 and TRBJ2-3, is DSGVTQTPKHLITATGQRVTLRCSPRSGDLSVYWYQQSLDQGLQFLIQYYNGEERAKGNILERFSAQQFPDLHSELNLSSLELGDSALYFCASSVTSGLSTDTQYFGPGTRLTVL.

The chain links TRBV19 to TRBJ2-2; D may correspond to TRBD1 or TRBD2 (7 bases each). The V end was cut by 4 bases, the J end by 3 bases, with 21 bases between. This CDR3 is 18 amino acids long. Looked up from germline, CDR1 is LNHDA and CDR2 is SQIVND (reference sequence). CDR3 coding DNA: TGTGCCAGTAGTACCCTCCCCCCACAGGGGAGGGACACCGGGGAGCTGTTTTTT. Translated: CASSTLPPQGRDTGELFF. The whole variable domain, remainder taken from reference TRBV19 and TRBJ2-2, is DGGITQSPKYLFRKEGQNVTLSCEQNLNHDAMYWYRQDPGQGLRLIYYSQIVNDFQKGDIAEGYSVSREKKESFPLTVTSAQKNPTAFYLCASSTLPPQGRDTGELFFGEGSRLTVL.

The CDR3 region is CASSSDRGKQFF. CDR3 bases: TGTGCCAGCAGCTCGGACAGGGGAAAGCAGTTCTTC. The chain is built from TRBV5-6 and TRBJ2-1; 9 bases match TRBD1. Germline V gene lookup returns CDR1 SGHDT and CDR2 YYEEEE. The CDR3 has 12 residues. The V segment lost 3 bases and the J segment 11 bases; nucleotides outside the gene matches: 3.

The genes are TRBV15 and TRBJ2-3; D call uncertain. In germline, CDR1 is LNHNV, CDR2 YYDKDF (reference sequence). The CDR3 is 13 residues long. The ends were cut back, 0 bases at V and 6 bases at J, with 7 bases in the middle. CDR3 nucleotides: TGTGCCACCAGCAGAGATGGGCGGGATACGCAGTATTTT. Translating it yields CATSRDGRDTQYF. Using reference TRBV15 and TRBJ2-3 for the parts outside the CDR3, the full variable domain is DAMVIQNPRYQVTQFGKPVTLSCSQTLNHNVMYWYQQKSSQAPKLLFHYYDKDFNNEADTPDNFQSRRPNTSFCFLDIRSPGLGDTAMYLCATSRDGRDTQYFGPGTRLTVL.

The chain joins TRBV9 to TRBJ2-6; 7 bases agree with TRBD2. The germline V gene encodes CDR1 SGDLS and CDR2 YYNGEE. J gave up 2 bases and V 6 bases, and 2 bases lay outside the gene matches. CDR3 length: 14 amino acids. The CDR3 loop reads CASNGLAGANVLTF. The CDR3 bases are TGTGCCAGCAATGGACTAGCTGGGGCCAACGTCCTGACTTTC.

The chain has TRBV5-1 and TRBJ2-2, with TRBD1 identical over 8 bases. The V gene end was trimmed by 3 bases and the J gene end by 5 bases; junction bases not matched to a gene: 6. The CDR3 totals 15 residues. Germline V gene lookup returns CDR1 SGHRS and CDR2 YFSETQ. This CDR3 reads CASSSGGFETGELFF. The CDR3 DNA sequence: TGCGCCAGCAGCTCAGGGGGCTTCGAAACCGGGGAGCTGTTTTTT.

The CDR3 coding sequence is TGTGCCAGCAGTTACCCAAAACAGGGCCACCTCCACTTT. Translating it yields CASSYPKQGHLHF. The chain links TRBV6-6 to TRBJ1-6; the D gene is possibly TRBD1 (6 bases). This CDR3 spans 13 amino acids. CDR1 is MNHNY, CDR2 SVGAGI, per germline (reference sequence). V was shortened by 2 bases and J by 15 bases, with 14 bases between the two germline ends.

V is TRBV20-1 and J is TRBJ2-7, with 10 bases fitting TRBD1. This CDR3 is built from 11 residues. CDR1 DFQATT and CDR2 SNEGSKA come from the germline V gene (reference sequence). The CDR3 reads CRTGTGDEQYF. The CDR3 coding sequence is TGCAGGACTGGGACAGGGGACGAGCAGTACTTC.

The rearrangement links TRBV3-1 (or the pseudogene TRBV3-2) to TRBJ1-2; 8 nucleotides agree with TRBD1. The CDR3 contains 16 residues. The germline V gene encodes CDR1 LGHDT and CDR2 YNNKEL (reference sequence). The J segment lost 6 bases and the V segment lost 0 bases, leaving 9 bases of the junction unmatched. DNA of the CDR3: TGTGCCAGCAGCCAAGATCGAAGGACAGGGAGCCATGGCTACACCTTC. Its translation: CASSQDRRTGSHGYTF.

The chain carries TRBV5-5 and TRBJ1-2, with D hard to call. Trimming cost V 0 bases and J 2 bases, with 5 bases left between them. Germline CDR1 and CDR2: SGHKS and YYEKEE (reference sequence). This CDR3 region has 13 residues. This chain's CDR3 is CASSLVGNYGYTF. In DNA, the CDR3 is TGTGCCAGCAGCTTGGTAGGGAACTATGGCTACACCTTC.

This chain connects TRBV3-1 (or the pseudogene TRBV3-2) to TRBJ2-1; D uncertain. The ends were cut back, 8 bases at V and 2 bases at J, with 7 bases in the middle. This CDR3 is built from 12 residues. CDR1 is LGHDT and CDR2 is YNNKEL in the germline V gene (reference sequence). CDR3 in amino acids: CASGHAYNEQFF. The CDR3, as DNA: TGTGCCAGCGGGCACGCCTACAATGAGCAGTTCTTC.

This sequence joins TRBV5-1 and TRBJ1-6; 7 positions agree with TRBD1. Trimming removed 0 bases from V and 9 bases from J; junction bases left unmatched: 6. This CDR3 has 15 residues. In germline, CDR1 is SGHRS, CDR2 YFSETQ. CDR3 protein: CASSLEVTGSSPLHF. The CDR3 coding sequence is TGCGCCAGCAGCTTGGAGGTGACAGGGTCTTCACCCCTCCACTTT.

The J gene is TRBJ2-7, the V gene TRBV19; 8 bases are a match to TRBD2. Germline CDR1 reads LNHDA; CDR2 reads SQIVND (reference sequence). V was clipped by 7 bases and J by 2 bases; unmatched bases: 10. This CDR3 spans 15 amino acids. The CDR3: CASKMSGGGAYEQYF. CDR3 in DNA: TGTGCCAGTAAAATGTCGGGGGGGGGCGCCTACGAGCAGTACTTC.

The rearrangement uses TRBV23-1 and TRBJ1-2; D ambiguous. TRBV23-1 counts as an open reading frame of uncertain function. V lost 7 bases, J lost 1 base, and 16 bases lay in between. The CDR3 consists of 15 residues. CDR3 DNA sequence: TGCGCCAGCACACATTCCCGGACGCGTAACTATGGCTACACCTTC. As protein: CASTHSRTRNYGYTF.

The chain couples TRBV7-2 to TRBJ2-2; no clear D gene. CDR3 length: 14 residues. In germline, CDR1 is SGHTA, CDR2 FQGNSA. V shed 3 bases and J shed 0 bases, with 5 bases lying between them. The CDR3 loop is CASSFSANTGELFF. The CDR3 DNA is TGTGCCAGCAGCTTCTCGGCGAACACCGGGGAGCTGTTTTTT.

This clone has a handful of counts. The chain carries TRBV20-1 and TRBJ2-7; D gene uncertain. Trimming removed 0 bases at V and 7 bases at J, with 7 bases between. The length of the CDR3 is 11 residues. Germline CDR1 DFQATT, CDR2 SNEGSKA (reference sequence). CDR3 nucleotides: TGCAGTGCTAGAGAAGGTTCGGAGCAGTACTTC. Its translation is CSAREGSEQYF.

The chain joins TRBV15 to TRBJ2-6; 8 bases are shared with TRBD1. The CDR3 is made up of 15 amino acids. J gave up 5 bases and V 6 bases, and 6 bases lay outside the gene matches. Germline assignment: CDR1 LNHNV and CDR2 YYDKDF (reference sequence). For the CDR3, the DNA is TGTGCCACCAGAGGACAGGGCTCCTGGGCCAACGTCCTGACTTTC. It yields the protein CATRGQGSWANVLTF.

CDR3 sequence reads: CASRYAGLYEQYF. CDR3 nucleotides: TGTGCCAGCAGATACGCAGGGCTCTACGAGCAGTACTTC. The chain links TRBV11-2 to TRBJ2-7; weak D call: TRBD1 (5 bases). This CDR3 spans 13 amino acids. CDR1 is SGHAT and CDR2 is FQNNGV in the germline V gene. V was cut by 6 bases and J by 3 bases, with 12 bases left in between.

This clone came up once. The rearrangement links TRBV20-1 to TRBJ1-2; 8 bases agree with TRBD1. Germline V gene data show CDR1 as DFQATT and CDR2 as SNEGSKA (reference sequence). V lost 5 bases and J lost 8; bases outside the gene matches: 4. This CDR3 has 11 residues. CDR3 loop: CSAQDRDGYTF. In DNA, the CDR3 is TGCAGTGCTCAGGACAGGGACGGCTACACCTTC.

This clone was found a few times. The V gene is TRBV6-5, the J gene TRBJ1-4, with 7 bases that match TRBD1. The CDR3 spans 14 residues. V lost 6 bases, J lost 3 bases, and 4 bases stayed unmatched. Per the germline V gene, CDR1 is MNHEY and CDR2 is SVGAGI. The CDR3 sequence: CASRGGNANEKLFF. The CDR3 DNA reads as TGTGCCAGCAGAGGGGGCAACGCTAATGAAAAACTGTTTTTT.

The gene calls are TRBV12-5 and TRBJ2-1; the match to TRBD2 covers 11 bases. V gave up 0 bases and J gave up 7 bases; unmatched junction bases: 2. CDR1 is LGHNT, CDR2 FRNRAP, per germline. The CDR3 loop spans 15 amino acids. The CDR3: CASGLVASGGNEQFF. The CDR3 bases are TGTGCTAGTGGTTTGGTTGCTAGCGGGGGGAATGAGCAGTTCTTC.

This clone was counted between two and nine times. The chain couples TRBV28 to TRBJ1-1; D ambiguous. This CDR3 is 11 amino acids long. V lost 7 bases and J 6 bases, leaving 9 bases between the germline ends. CDR1 is MDHEN and CDR2 is SYDVKM in the germline V gene. CDR3 region: CASTRFSEAFF. The DNA of the CDR3 is TGTGCCAGCACGAGGTTTTCTGAAGCTTTCTTT.

The rearrangement joins TRBV7-2 to TRBJ1-3, with D unclear. Germline V gene lookup returns CDR1 SGHTA and CDR2 FQGNSA. CDR3 length: 16 amino acids. V was cut by 2 bases and J by 2 bases, with 13 bases left in between. The CDR3 region has the DNA TGTGCCAGCAGCTTATGGGCCAGCAGCGCTGGAAACACCATATATTTT. Translation: CASSLWASSAGNTIYF. The full variable domain, with the rest looked up from reference TRBV7-2 and TRBJ1-3, is GAGVSQSPSNKVTEKGKDVELRCDPISGHTALYWYRQSLGQGLEFLIYFQGNSAPDKSGLPSDRFSAERTGGSVSTLTIQRTQQEDSAVYLCASSLWASSAGNTIYFGEGSWLTVV.

This sequence joins TRBV3-1 (or the pseudogene TRBV3-2) and TRBJ2-5, with 9 bases lining up with TRBD2. CDR1 is LGHDT, CDR2 YNNKEL, per germline (reference sequence). V shed 0 bases and J 4 bases; nucleotides not matched to a gene: 6. The CDR3 consists of 16 residues. The CDR3: CASSQDSGGGAETQYF. DNA for the CDR3: TGTGCCAGCAGCCAAGACTCCGGCGGGGGGGCAGAGACCCAGTACTTC.

This chain joins TRBV5-4 and TRBJ2-3, with 8 bases lining up with TRBD2. The V gene's germline CDR1 is SGHNT and CDR2 YYREEE (reference sequence). V lost 4 bases and J lost 0; bases outside the gene matches: 10. The CDR3 runs to 17 residues. The DNA of the CDR3 is TGTGCCAGCAGCCGGGGGGGCGGGGGGCCGAGCACAGATACGCAGTATTTT. It yields the protein CASSRGGGGPSTDTQYF.